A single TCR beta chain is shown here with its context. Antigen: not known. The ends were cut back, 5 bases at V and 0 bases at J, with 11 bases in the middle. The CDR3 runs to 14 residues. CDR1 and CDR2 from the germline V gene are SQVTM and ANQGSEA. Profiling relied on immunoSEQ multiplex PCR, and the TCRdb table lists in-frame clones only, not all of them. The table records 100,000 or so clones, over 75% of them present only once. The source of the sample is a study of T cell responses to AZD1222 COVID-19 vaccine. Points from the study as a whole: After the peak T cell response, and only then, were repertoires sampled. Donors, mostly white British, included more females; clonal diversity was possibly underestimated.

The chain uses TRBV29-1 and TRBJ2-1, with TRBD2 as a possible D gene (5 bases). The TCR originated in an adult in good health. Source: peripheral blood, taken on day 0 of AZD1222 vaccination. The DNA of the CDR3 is TGCAGCGTTTCGGGGTCTAGCTCCTACAATGAGCAGTTCTTC. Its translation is CSVSGSSSYNEQFF.